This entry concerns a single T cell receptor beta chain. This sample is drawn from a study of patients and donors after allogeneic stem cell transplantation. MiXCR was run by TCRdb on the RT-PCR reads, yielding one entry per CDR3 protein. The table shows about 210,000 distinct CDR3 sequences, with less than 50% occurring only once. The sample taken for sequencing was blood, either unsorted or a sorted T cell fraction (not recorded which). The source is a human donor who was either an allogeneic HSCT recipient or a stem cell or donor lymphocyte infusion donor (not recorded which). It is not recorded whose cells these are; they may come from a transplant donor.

The DNA of the CDR3 is TGTGCCAGCAGCGTAGGTCTTGGGATCTACAATGAGCAGTTCTTC. It codes for CASSVGLGIYNEQFF. The chain joins TRBV9 to TRBJ2-1; no firm D call. CDR3 length equals 15 residues. Per germline, CDR1 SGDLS and CDR2 YYNGEE. V was pared by 0 bases and J by 3 bases, with 10 bases between.